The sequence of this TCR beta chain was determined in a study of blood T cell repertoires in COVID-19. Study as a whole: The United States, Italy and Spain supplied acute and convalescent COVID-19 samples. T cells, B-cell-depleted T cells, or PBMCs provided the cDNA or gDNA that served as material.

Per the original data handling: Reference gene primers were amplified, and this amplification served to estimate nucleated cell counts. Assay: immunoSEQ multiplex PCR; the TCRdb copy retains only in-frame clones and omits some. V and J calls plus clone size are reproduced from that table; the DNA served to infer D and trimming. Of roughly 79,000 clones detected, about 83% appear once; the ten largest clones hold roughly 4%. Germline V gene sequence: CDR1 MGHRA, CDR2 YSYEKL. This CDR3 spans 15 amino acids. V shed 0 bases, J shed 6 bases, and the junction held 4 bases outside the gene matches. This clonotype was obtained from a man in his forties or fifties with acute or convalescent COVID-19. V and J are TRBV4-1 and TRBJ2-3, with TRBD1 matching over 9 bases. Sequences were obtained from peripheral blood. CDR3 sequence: CASSQEGTGMDTQYF. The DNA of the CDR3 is TGCGCCAGCAGCCAAGAGGGGACAGGGATGGATACGCAGTATTTT.